A selection of T cell receptor beta chains follows, all from one sample in a study of breast tumors, draining lymph nodes, adjacent tissues. TCRdb re-called the multiplex PCR reads through MiXCR, storing one row per CDR3 protein. The table includes tens of thousands of distinct CDR3 sequences, approximately 19% detected once. Input material: axillary lymph node tissue. The source is a female donor with breast cancer. Some clones in this sample may be carry-over from other donors' samples. Both conserved end residues are part of each CDR3. The D gene is left open where the match is weak. Not all rows give a size; the values are once, few, many and, for expanded clones, a class.

NA,NA,TRBJ2-3,TRBV3-1,CASSHDTDTQYF,TGTGCCAGCAGCCATGACACAGATACGCAGTATTTT
many,TRBD1,TRBJ2-5,TRBV7-9,CASSQGRQGLKTQYF,TGTGCCAGCAGTCAAGGACGACAGGGCTTAAAGACCCAGTACTTC
many,TRBD1,TRBJ1-2,TRBV19,CASSIDRRGSYTF,TGTGCCAGTAGTATAGATCGCAGGGGGAGCTACACCTTC
many,TRBD1,TRBJ2-7,TRBV5-1,CASSLGPGQGANEQYF,TGCGCCAGCAGCTTGGGTCCGGGACAGGGGGCCAACGAGCAGTACTTC
many,NA,TRBJ2-7,TRBV4-1,CASSHLDMGFSYEQYF,TGCGCCAGCAGCCACTTGGACATGGGGTTCTCCTACGAGCAGTACTTC
many,NA,TRBJ2-1,TRBV20-1,CSARGAVRSPPQFF,TGCAGTGCTAGAGGGGCCGTCCGGAGCCCCCCGCAGTTCTTC
many,TRBD2,TRBJ2-1,TRBV20-1,CSARDRTSGNSDLF,TGCAGTGCTAGAGATAGGACTAGCGGGAATAGCGACCTCTTC
many,TRBD1,TRBJ1-6,TRBV11-2,CASSPGPGQGLSPLHF,TGTGCCAGCAGTCCCGGTCCGGGACAGGGACTTTCACCCCTCCACTTT
many,NA,TRBJ1-2,TRBV10-2,CAIGGSNYGYTF,TGCGCCATCGGGGGGTCGAACTATGGCTACACCTTC
NA,TRBD2,TRBJ2-7,TRBV4-1,CASSPSGEGPPYEQYF,TGTGCCAGCAGCCCCTCGGGGGAGGGCCCTCCCTACGAGCAGTACTTC
many,NA,TRBJ2-3,TRBV7-9,CASSLGLGSFGTDTQYF,TGTGCCAGCAGCTTAGGTTTGGGGTCCTTTGGCACAGATACGCAGTATTTT
many,NA,TRBJ2-7,TRBV6-6,CASTGVVDEQYF,TGTGCCAGCACCGGGGTGGTCGACGAGCAGTACTTC
many,TRBD2,TRBJ2-7,TRBV20-1,CSARWSPSAGGQGEQYF,TGCAGTGCTAGATGGTCCCCCTCCGCGGGAGGGCAGGGCGAGCAGTACTTC
NA,NA,TRBJ2-7,TRBV28,CASSGLIRRASYGYEQYF,TGTGCCAGCAGTGGCCTTATTCGCCGGGCTAGTTATGGGTACGAGCAGTACTTC
many,TRBD2,TRBJ2-7,TRBV4-1,CASSQGTSGRVYEQYF,TGCGCCAGCAGCCAAGGGACTAGCGGGCGGGTTTACGAGCAGTACTTC
many,TRBD2,TRBJ2-1,TRBV19,CASSTIAGDWNEQFF,TGTGCCAGTAGTACCATAGCGGGAGATTGGAATGAGCAGTTCTTC